This T cell receptor (beta chain) appears in the sequencing data of a study of T cells in localized non-small cell lung cancer. V lost 4 bases and J lost 9; bases outside the gene matches: 6. The CDR3 is 15 residues long. Germline CDR1 and CDR2: SGHNT and YENEEA. Here immunoSEQ multiplex PCR was the method, and the copy in TCRdb shows in-frame clones only, minus some. The sample includes roughly 1,500 clones, roughly 25% of them seen just once. The clonotype comes from a male donor at least 60 years old with stage II lung adenocarcinoma. The sequencing here drew on normal lung tissue next to the tumor, taken before any cancer treatment. The chain has TRBV11-3 and TRBJ2-1; 13 bases agree with TRBD2. In DNA, the CDR3 is TGTGCCAGCAGCTCACTAGCGGGAGGGCCCGTTGAGCAGTTCTTC. It is translated as CASSSLAGGPVEQFF.